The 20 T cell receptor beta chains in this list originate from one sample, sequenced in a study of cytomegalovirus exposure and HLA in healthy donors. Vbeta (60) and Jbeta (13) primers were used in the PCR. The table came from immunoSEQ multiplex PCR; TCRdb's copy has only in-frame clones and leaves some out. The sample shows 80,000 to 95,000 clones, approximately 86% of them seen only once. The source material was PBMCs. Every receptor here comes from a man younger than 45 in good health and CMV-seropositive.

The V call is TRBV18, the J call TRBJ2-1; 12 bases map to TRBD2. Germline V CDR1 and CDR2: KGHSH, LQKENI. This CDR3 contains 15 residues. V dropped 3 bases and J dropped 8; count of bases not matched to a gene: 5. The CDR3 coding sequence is TGTGCCAGCTCACCCGGCCTAGCGGGAGGGCATGAGCAGTTCTTC. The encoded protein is CASSPGLAGGHEQFF. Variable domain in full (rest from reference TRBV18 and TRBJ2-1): NAGVMQNPRHLVRRRGQEARLRCSPMKGHSHVYWYRQLPEEGLKFMVYLQKENIIDESGMPKERFSAEFPKEGPSILRIQQVVRGDSAAYFCASSPGLAGGHEQFFGPGTRLTVL.

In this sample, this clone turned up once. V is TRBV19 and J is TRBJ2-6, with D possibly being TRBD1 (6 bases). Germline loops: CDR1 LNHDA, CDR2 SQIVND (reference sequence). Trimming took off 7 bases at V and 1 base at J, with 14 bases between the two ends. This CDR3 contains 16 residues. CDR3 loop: CASTQGMGSGANVLTF. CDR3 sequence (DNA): TGTGCCAGTACACAGGGAATGGGGTCTGGGGCCAACGTCCTGACTTTC.

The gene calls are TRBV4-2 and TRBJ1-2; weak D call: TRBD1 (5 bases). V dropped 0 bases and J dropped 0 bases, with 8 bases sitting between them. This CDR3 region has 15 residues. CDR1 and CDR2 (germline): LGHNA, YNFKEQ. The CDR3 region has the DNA TGTGCCAGCAGCCAAGAACAGGCCGCTAACTATGGCTACACCTTC. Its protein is CASSQEQAANYGYTF.

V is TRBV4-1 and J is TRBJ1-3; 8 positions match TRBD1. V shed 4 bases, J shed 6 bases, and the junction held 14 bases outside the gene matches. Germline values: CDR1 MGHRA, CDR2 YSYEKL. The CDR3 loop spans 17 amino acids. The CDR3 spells CASSRSTGGTLLNTIYF. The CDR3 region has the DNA TGCGCCAGCAGCCGATCTACAGGGGGAACTCTCCTAAACACCATATATTTT.

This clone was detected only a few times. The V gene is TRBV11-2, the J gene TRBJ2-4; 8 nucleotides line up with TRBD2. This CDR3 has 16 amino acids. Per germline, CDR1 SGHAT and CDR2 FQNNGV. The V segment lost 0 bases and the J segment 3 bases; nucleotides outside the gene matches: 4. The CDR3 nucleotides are TGTGCCAGCAGCTTAGATCCTAGCGGGTACAAAAACATTCAGTACTTC. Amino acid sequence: CASSLDPSGYKNIQYF.

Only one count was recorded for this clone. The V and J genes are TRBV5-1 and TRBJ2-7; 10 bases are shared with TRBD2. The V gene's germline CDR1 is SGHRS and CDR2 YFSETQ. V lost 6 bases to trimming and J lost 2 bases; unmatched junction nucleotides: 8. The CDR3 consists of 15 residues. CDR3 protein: CASKPTSGQTYEQYF. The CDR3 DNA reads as TGCGCCAGCAAACCGACTAGCGGGCAGACCTACGAGCAGTACTTC.

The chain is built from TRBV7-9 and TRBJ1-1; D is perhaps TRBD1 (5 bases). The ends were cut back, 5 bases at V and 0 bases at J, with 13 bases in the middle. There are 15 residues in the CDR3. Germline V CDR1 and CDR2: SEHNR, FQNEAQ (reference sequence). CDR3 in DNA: TGTGCCAGCAGCGATAATCAGGGCTTGAACACTGAAGCTTTCTTT. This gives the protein CASSDNQGLNTEAFF.

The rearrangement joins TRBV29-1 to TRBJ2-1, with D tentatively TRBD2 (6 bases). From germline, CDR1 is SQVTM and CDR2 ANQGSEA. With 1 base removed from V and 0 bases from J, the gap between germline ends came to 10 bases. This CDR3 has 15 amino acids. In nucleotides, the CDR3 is TGCAGCGTTGAAGGGGGGGTCAGCTCCTACAATGAGCAGTTCTTC. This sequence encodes CSVEGGVSSYNEQFF.

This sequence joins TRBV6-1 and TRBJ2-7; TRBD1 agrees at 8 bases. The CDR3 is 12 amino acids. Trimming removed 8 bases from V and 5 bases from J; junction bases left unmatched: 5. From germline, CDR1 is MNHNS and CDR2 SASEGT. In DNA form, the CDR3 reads TGTGCCAGCCGAGGACAGGGTCACGAGCAGTACTTC. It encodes CASRGQGHEQYF.

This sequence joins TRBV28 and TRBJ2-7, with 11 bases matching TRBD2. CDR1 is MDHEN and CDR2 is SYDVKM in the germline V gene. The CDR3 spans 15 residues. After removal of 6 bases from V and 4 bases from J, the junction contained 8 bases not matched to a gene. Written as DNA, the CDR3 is TGTGCCAGCAGCGGCACTAGCGGGAGTTTTTACGAGCAGTACTTC. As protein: CASSGTSGSFYEQYF.

The CDR3 protein is CASSPGVAGHNEQFF. CDR3 DNA: TGTGCCAGCAGTCCCGGGGTAGCGGGACACAATGAGCAGTTCTTC. The rearrangement links TRBV6-5 to TRBJ2-1; 8 nucleotides match TRBD2. From germline, CDR1 is MNHEY and CDR2 SVGAGI. V trimming: 5 bases; J trimming: 5 bases; junction bases outside the gene matches: 8. The length of the CDR3 is 15 residues.

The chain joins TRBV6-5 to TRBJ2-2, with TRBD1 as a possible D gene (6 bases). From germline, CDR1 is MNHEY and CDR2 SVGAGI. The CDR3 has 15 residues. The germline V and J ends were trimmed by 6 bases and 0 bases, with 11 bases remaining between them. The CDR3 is CASRKGHTNTGELFF. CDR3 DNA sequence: TGTGCCAGCAGGAAGGGACATACGAACACCGGGGAGCTGTTTTTT.

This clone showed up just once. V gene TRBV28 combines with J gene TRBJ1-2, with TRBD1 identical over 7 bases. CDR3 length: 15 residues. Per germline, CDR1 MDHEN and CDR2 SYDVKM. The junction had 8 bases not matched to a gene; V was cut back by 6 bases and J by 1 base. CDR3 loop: CASRSTGAGNYGYTF. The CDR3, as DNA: TGTGCCAGCAGATCCACAGGGGCGGGTAACTATGGCTACACCTTC.

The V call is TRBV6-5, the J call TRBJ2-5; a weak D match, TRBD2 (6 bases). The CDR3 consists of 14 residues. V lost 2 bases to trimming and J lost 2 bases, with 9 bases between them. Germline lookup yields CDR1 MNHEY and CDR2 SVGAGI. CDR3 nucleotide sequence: TGTGCCAGCAGTTACGGCGGGAAGCAAGAGACCCAGTACTTC. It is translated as CASSYGGKQETQYF.

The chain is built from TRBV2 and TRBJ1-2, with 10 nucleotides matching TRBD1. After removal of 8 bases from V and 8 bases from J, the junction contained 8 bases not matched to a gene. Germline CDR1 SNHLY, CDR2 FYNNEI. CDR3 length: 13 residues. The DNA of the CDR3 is TGTGCCAGCGGGGACAGGGGATTGGGGGGCTACACCTTC. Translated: CASGDRGLGGYTF.

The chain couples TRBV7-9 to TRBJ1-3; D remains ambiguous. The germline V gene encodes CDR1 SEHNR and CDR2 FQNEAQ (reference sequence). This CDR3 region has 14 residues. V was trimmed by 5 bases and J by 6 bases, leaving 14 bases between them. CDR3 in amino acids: CASSQTEGENTIYF. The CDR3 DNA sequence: TGTGCCAGCAGCCAGACGGAGGGTGAAAACACCATATATTTT.

The CDR3 sequence: CASSEYGRQPQHF. CDR3 nucleotides: TGTGCCAGCAGTGAATACGGGAGGCAGCCCCAGCATTTT. The genes are TRBV6-1 and TRBJ1-5; D is uncertain. The germline V gene encodes CDR1 MNHNS and CDR2 SASEGT. V lost 2 bases, J lost 7 bases, and 9 bases lay in between. The CDR3 consists of 13 residues.

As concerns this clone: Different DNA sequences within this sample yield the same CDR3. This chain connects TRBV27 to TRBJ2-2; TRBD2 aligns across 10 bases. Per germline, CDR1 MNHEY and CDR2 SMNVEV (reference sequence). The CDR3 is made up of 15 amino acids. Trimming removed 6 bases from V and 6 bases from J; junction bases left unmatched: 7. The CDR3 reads CASRTLAGASGELFF. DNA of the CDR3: TGTGCCAGCAGGACCCTAGCGGGGGCTTCCGGGGAGCTGTTTTTT.

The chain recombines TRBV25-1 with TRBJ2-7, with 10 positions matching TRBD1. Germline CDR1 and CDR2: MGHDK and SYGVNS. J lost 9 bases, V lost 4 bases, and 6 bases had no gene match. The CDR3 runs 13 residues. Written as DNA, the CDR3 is TGTGCCAGCAGTGTCGGACAGGGGGGTGCGCAGTACTTC. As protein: CASSVGQGGAQYF.

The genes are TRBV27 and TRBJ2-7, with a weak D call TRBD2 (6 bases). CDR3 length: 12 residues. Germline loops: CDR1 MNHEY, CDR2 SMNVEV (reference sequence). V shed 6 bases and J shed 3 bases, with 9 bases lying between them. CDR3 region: CASRTRYYEQYF. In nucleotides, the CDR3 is TGTGCCAGCAGGACTAGGTACTACGAGCAGTACTTC.